This T cell receptor (beta chain) was retrieved from a study of T cell repertoires in cytomegalovirus infection. Study details: CMV epitopes in the study were HLA-C-restricted (recently identified) and HLA-B-restricted (well studied). Indications came from public TCR beta signatures; they pointed to CMV infection and to a matching HLA type.

Study-wide findings and caveats: Carriage of CMV together with the relevant HLA was identifiable through cumulative public TCR beta family frequency. HLA-C-restricted, CMV-specific TCR beta clonotypes were dominant ex vivo.

The CDR3 runs to 16 residues. J gave up 0 bases and V 2 bases, and 5 bases lay outside the gene matches. Germline assignment: CDR1 MNHEY and CDR2 SVGEGT. TCRdb itself ran the reads through MiXCR, one entry per CDR3 protein. The table lists about 830,000 distinct CDR3 sequences, approximately 32% of them singletons. As to this clonotype: The antigen is undetermined.

The chain uses TRBV6-2 or TRBV6-3 and TRBJ1-1, with 8 positions matching TRBD1. The source of this sequence is a human donor in good health (CMV status not recorded). Some clones in this sample may be carry-over from other donors' samples. The specimen was cultured CD8+ T cells from PBMCs, collected from culture after CMV antigen stimulation. CDR3 amino acids: CASSYDGTGLNTEAFF. The CDR3 bases are TGTGCCAGCAGTTACGACGGGACAGGATTGAACACTGAAGCTTTCTTT.